These 12 T cell receptor beta chains share one sample of origin, sequenced in a study of OX40 agonist ivuxolimab in advanced cancers. Measured with immunoSEQ multiplex PCR; TCRdb has only the in-frame clones, and not every one. The sample holds about 83,000 clones, around 80% seen once. This material consisted of CD4+ or CD8+ T cells sorted from blood, taken in a trial of the OX40 agonist ivuxolimab. These receptors were collected from an adult with an advanced solid tumor such as melanoma, head and neck, liver or kidney cancer.

The rearrangement joins TRBV4-2 to TRBJ1-6; D ambiguous. CDR1 and CDR2 from the germline V gene are LGHNA and YNFKEQ. V was clipped by 1 base and J by 5 bases, with 9 bases between them. The CDR3 has 15 residues. The CDR3 protein is CASSQVLGNNSPLHF. Here the CDR3 DNA reads TGTGCCAGCAGCCAAGTCCTAGGGAATAATTCACCCCTCCACTTT.

The gene calls are TRBV7-2 and TRBJ2-5; perhaps TRBD1 as D (6 bases). The CDR3 totals 16 residues. V shed 5 bases and J shed 2 bases, with 18 bases lying between them. CDR1 is SGHTA, CDR2 FQGNSA, per germline. DNA of the CDR3: TGTGCCAGCAGCCCAGGGGTCGGGGTACCTCAAGAGACCCAGTACTTC. Its protein is CASSPGVGVPQETQYF.

This clone was found a few times. The chain has TRBV20-1 and TRBJ2-1, with D unresolved. Between the trimmed V and J ends, which lost 3 bases and 8 bases, there was a span of 8 bases. The V gene's germline CDR1 is DFQATT and CDR2 SNEGSKA (reference sequence). The CDR3 length is 11 residues. Written as DNA, the CDR3 is TGCAGTGCTAGCCCCGACCATGAGCAGTTCTTC. It yields the protein CSASPDHEQFF.

V usage is TRBV4-2 and J usage is TRBJ1-1; no definite D call. Germline CDR1 is LGHNA and CDR2 is YNFKEQ. Trimming shortened V by 0 bases and J by 9 bases, and 14 bases separated the two germline ends. The CDR3 has 14 residues. The CDR3 DNA reads as TGTGCCAGCAGCCAAGAGGTCACGGGAGGGAAAGCTTTCTTT. This encodes CASSQEVTGGKAFF.

V usage is TRBV15 and J usage is TRBJ2-5, with 8 nucleotides matching TRBD1. V shed 3 bases, J shed 3 bases, and the junction held 6 bases outside the gene matches. The CDR3 sequence is 15 residues long. Germline V gene sequence: CDR1 LNHNV, CDR2 YYDKDF (reference sequence). The CDR3 region is CATSRDQDREETQYF. CDR3 coding DNA: TGTGCCACCAGCAGGGACCAGGACAGGGAAGAGACCCAGTACTTC. Together with reference TRBV15 and TRBJ2-5, the CDR3 gives the full variable domain: DAMVIQNPRYQVTQFGKPVTLSCSQTLNHNVMYWYQQKSSQAPKLLFHYYDKDFNNEADTPDNFQSRRPNTSFCFLDIRSPGLGDTAMYLCATSRDQDREETQYFGPGTRLLVL.

The J gene is TRBJ2-7, the V gene TRBV4-1, with 7 bases aligning to TRBD2. CDR3 size: 14 residues. CDR1 and CDR2 (germline): MGHRA, YSYEKL. Germline trimming cut 3 bases from V and 3 bases from J; bases unmatched to any gene: 5. CDR3 DNA: TGCGCCAGCAGCCAGCCGGGACTAAACTACGAGCAGTACTTC. Encoded protein: CASSQPGLNYEQYF.

The CDR3 nucleotides are TGTGCCAGCAGTTACTCGGAGGGGCCCCAGCATTTT. Its protein product is CASSYSEGPQHF. This chain connects TRBV6-6 to TRBJ1-5; D gene ambiguous. This CDR3 has 12 residues. Germline CDR1 and CDR2: MNHNY and SVGAGI (reference sequence). Trimming shortened V by 0 bases and J by 9 bases, and 6 bases separated the two germline ends.

This clone was detected only a few times. The chain links TRBV7-6 to TRBJ2-3; D is possibly TRBD1 (6 bases). Germline assignment: CDR1 SGHVS and CDR2 FNYEAQ. The CDR3 consists of 17 residues. V was pared by 5 bases and J by 0 bases, with 18 bases between. The CDR3: CASSPGRTATSTDTQYF. CDR3 nucleotide sequence: TGTGCCAGCAGCCCTGGACGGACAGCTACTAGCACAGATACGCAGTATTTT.

The rearrangement uses TRBV6-1 and TRBJ2-2; TRBD2 is a possible D gene (6 bases). The CDR3 totals 15 residues. Germline CDR1 and CDR2: MNHNS and SASEGT. The V end was cut by 7 bases, the J end by 2 bases, with 14 bases between. The CDR3 DNA reads as TGTGCCAGCACGCCCGGGGGTCACAACACCGGGGAGCTGTTTTTT. It codes for CASTPGGHNTGELFF.

This chain uses TRBV9 with TRBJ1-4, with TRBD1 matching 8 bases. With 4 bases clipped from V and 9 bases from J, the junction kept 8 bases outside the gene matches. The CDR3 has 14 residues. Germline CDR1 and CDR2: SGDLS and YYNGEE. CDR3 residues: CASSLGQGGQKLFF. CDR3 DNA sequence: TGTGCCAGCAGCCTCGGACAGGGAGGGCAAAAACTGTTTTTT.

The J gene is TRBJ2-5, the V gene TRBV30, with D possibly being TRBD2 (7 bases). With the DNA end fitting TRBJ2-7 better, the J assignment may be wrong. The CDR3 sequence is 15 residues long. Germline V gives CDR1 GTSNPN, CDR2 SVGIG (reference sequence). For the CDR3, the DNA is TGTGCCTGGAGTGTAGGGGGGGCCAGATCCTACGAGCAGTACTTC. Its translation is CAWSVGGARSYEQYF.

The chain is built from TRBV5-4 and TRBJ2-5; 12 bases agree with TRBD2. The germline gives CDR1 SGHNT, CDR2 YYREEE (reference sequence). The CDR3 totals 16 residues. V dropped 2 bases and J dropped 4; count of bases not matched to a gene: 6. CDR3: CASSLLAGGSGETQYF. The CDR3 DNA is TGTGCCAGCAGCTTACTAGCGGGGGGTTCGGGAGAGACCCAGTACTTC.